These 18 T cell receptor beta chains came from one sample sequenced in a study of shared clonotypes between healthy human individuals. Assay used: immunoSEQ multiplex PCR; TCRdb lists only in-frame clones, some missing. Counted here are around 2.5 million clones, 90% to 95% occurring once; the ten biggest clones make up about 0.39%. Material for sequencing was naive CD4+ T cells from PBMCs. Specified subset: CD45RA+ positively selected. The receptors come from a man younger than 35 in good health. Some clones in this sample may be carry-over from other donors' samples.

The chain recombines TRBV28 with TRBJ1-2; no definite D call. Germline values: CDR1 MDHEN, CDR2 SYDVKM. Trimming removed 5 bases from V and 4 bases from J, with 11 bases in between. The CDR3 loop spans 13 amino acids. CDR3 DNA: TGTGCCAGCAGTCCCCCGGGTCCCTATGGCTACACCTTC. Amino acid sequence: CASSPPGPYGYTF.

This sequence joins TRBV6-1 and TRBJ1-1, with 9 positions matching TRBD1. CDR3 length: 13 residues. Losses at the gene ends were 7 bases for V and 4 bases for J; bases not matched to a gene: 4. Germline CDR1 and CDR2: MNHNS and SASEGT. The CDR3 nucleotides read TGTGCCAGCAAGGGACAGGGTGGCACTGAAGCTTTCTTT. It codes for CASKGQGGTEAFF.

The gene calls are TRBV5-1 and TRBJ2-2; D is uncertain. The CDR3 totals 12 residues. Per germline, CDR1 SGHRS and CDR2 YFSETQ. V was trimmed by 2 bases and J by 6 bases, leaving 5 bases between them. Here the CDR3 reads CASSFPAGELFF. CDR3 coding DNA: TGCGCCAGCAGCTTCCCCGCCGGGGAGCTGTTTTTT.

The V gene is TRBV29-1, the J gene TRBJ2-7; a weak D match, TRBD1 (5 bases). The CDR3 sequence is 15 residues long. Germline V gives CDR1 SQVTM, CDR2 ANQGSEA. Trimming took 2 bases from V and 2 from J, leaving 16 bases between them. In DNA form, the CDR3 reads TGCAGCGTTGAAAGGGCTGACAGTCCCACCTACGAGCAGTACTTC. It specifies CSVERADSPTYEQYF.

The chain carries TRBV7-2 and TRBJ2-1; D ambiguous. Trimming pared 7 bases from V and 7 bases from J, leaving 17 bases between. CDR1 and CDR2 (germline): SGHTA, FQGNSA. There are 14 residues in the CDR3. The CDR3 sequence is CASTGIARGNEQFF. The CDR3 region has the DNA TGTGCCAGCACCGGTATTGCGCGTGGGAATGAGCAGTTCTTC.

CDR3 loop: CASSFVPGELFF. The CDR3 coding sequence is TGTGCCAGCAGTTTCGTTCCCGGGGAGCTGTTTTTT. The V gene is TRBV28, the J gene TRBJ2-2; D call uncertain. Per the germline V gene, CDR1 is MDHEN and CDR2 is SYDVKM. The CDR3 covers 12 residues. V lost 3 bases, J lost 6 bases, and 5 bases lay in between. Full variable domain (rest looked up from reference TRBV28 and TRBJ2-2): DVKVTQSSRYLVKRTGEKVFLECVQDMDHENMFWYRQDPGLGLRLIYFSYDVKMKEKGDIPEGYSVSREKKERFSLILESASTNQTSMYLCASSFVPGELFFGEGSRLTVL.

This clone has only a few counts. The chain carries TRBV14 and TRBJ1-1; 7 positions agree with TRBD1. Germline V CDR1 and CDR2: SGHDN, FVKESK. The CDR3 sequence is 16 residues long. The junction had 8 bases not matched to a gene; V was cut back by 4 bases and J by 0 bases. The CDR3 is CASSRLRGGMNTEAFF. The CDR3 DNA sequence: TGTGCCAGCAGCCGCCTCAGGGGGGGGATGAACACTGAAGCTTTCTTT.

The V gene is TRBV19, the J gene TRBJ2-2; 13 nucleotides match TRBD2. The CDR3 has 16 amino acids. Germline V gene data show CDR1 as LNHDA and CDR2 as SQIVND (reference sequence). V trimming: 10 bases; J trimming: 6 bases; junction bases outside the gene matches: 11. CDR3 amino acids: CATEVGTSGTSGELFF. The CDR3 DNA reads TGTGCCACCGAAGTAGGGACTAGCGGGACGTCCGGGGAGCTGTTTTTT. The variable domain in full, with the rest retrieved from reference TRBV19 and TRBJ2-2, is DGGITQSPKYLFRKEGQNVTLSCEQNLNHDAMYWYRQDPGQGLRLIYYSQIVNDFQKGDIAEGYSVSREKKESFPLTVTSAQKNPTAFYLCATEVGTSGTSGELFFGEGSRLTVL.

The chain uses TRBV11-1 and TRBJ2-1; D gene uncertain. Germline CDR1 is SGHAT and CDR2 is FQDESV (reference sequence). The CDR3 has 14 amino acids. Trimming pared 0 bases from V and 0 bases from J, leaving 3 bases between. For the CDR3, the DNA is TGTGCCAGCAGCTTAGCTGACTCCTACAATGAGCAGTTCTTC. Translating it yields CASSLADSYNEQFF.

The genes are TRBV4-1 and TRBJ2-2; D might be TRBD2 (5 bases). Germline V gene sequence: CDR1 MGHRA, CDR2 YSYEKL. The V end was cut by 1 base, the J end by 5 bases, with 17 bases between. This CDR3 spans 17 amino acids. CDR3 nucleotide sequence: TGCGCCAGCAGCCAAGCGAACGGTTTACTAGTGACCGGGGAGCTGTTTTTT. Translated: CASSQANGLLVTGELFF.

This clone was seen only a few times. Additional DNA sequences in this sample encode the identical CDR3. The gene calls are TRBV25-1 and TRBJ1-1, with TRBD1 identical over 7 bases. V was clipped by 4 bases and J by 3 bases; unmatched bases: 2. The CDR3 sequence is 13 residues long. Looked up from germline, CDR1 is MGHDK and CDR2 is SYGVNS. CDR3 sequence reads: CASSGRGHTEAFF. CDR3 DNA sequence: TGTGCCAGCAGTGGGAGGGGGCACACTGAAGCTTTCTTT.

The J gene is TRBJ2-5, the V gene TRBV30; TRBD1 or TRBD2 may be the D gene (5 bases each). Germline CDR1 and CDR2: GTSNPN and SVGIG (reference sequence). The CDR3 contains 13 residues. The V end lost 0 bases, the J end lost 4 bases, and 9 bases lay between the germline ends. The CDR3 DNA follows: TGTGCCTGGAGTGTACATGGGGGAGAGACCCAGTACTTC. Its protein product is CAWSVHGGETQYF.

About this clone itself: Additional DNA sequences in this sample encode the identical CDR3. The chain is built from TRBV5-1 and TRBJ2-7, with TRBD2 identical over 9 bases. Germline-derived CDR1 and CDR2 are SGHRS and YFSETQ. The CDR3 length is 15 residues. V shed 0 bases and J 1 base; nucleotides not matched to a gene: 2. As DNA, the CDR3 is TGCGCCAGCAGCTTGGTGACTAGCGGATCCTACGAGCAGTACTTC. It specifies CASSLVTSGSYEQYF.

The chain employs TRBV2 and TRBJ1-2; the D gene is possibly TRBD1 (5 bases). This CDR3 is built from 13 residues. Trimming left V 5 bases short and J 2 bases short, with 9 bases between. CDR1 is SNHLY and CDR2 is FYNNEI in the germline V gene. CDR3: CASSRTPNYGYTF. The CDR3 DNA follows: TGTGCCAGCAGTAGGACACCAAACTATGGCTACACCTTC.

The chain recombines TRBV6-1 with TRBJ1-2; D is unclear. V lost 2 bases, J lost 5 bases, and 15 bases lay in between. Germline CDR1 MNHNS, CDR2 SASEGT. The CDR3 is 15 amino acids. CDR3 bases: TGTGCCAGCAGTGAAAGGGCCCCCGGGCCTTATGGCTACACCTTC. Translated: CASSERAPGPYGYTF.

The J gene is TRBJ2-7, the V gene TRBV28; TRBD2 aligns across 12 bases. Unmatched junction bases numbered 6, after V lost 7 bases and J lost 2 bases. The length of the CDR3 is 15 residues. The germline V gene has CDR1 MDHEN and CDR2 SYDVKM. This chain's CDR3 is CASNPLAGGTYEQYF. The DNA of the CDR3 is TGTGCCAGCAACCCTCTAGCGGGAGGGACCTACGAGCAGTACTTC.

The chain combines TRBV6-6 with TRBJ2-1, with D perhaps TRBD2 (6 bases). CDR1 is MNHNY, CDR2 SVGAGI, per germline (reference sequence). The ends were cut back, 4 bases at V and 7 bases at J, with 14 bases in the middle. The CDR3 extends over 14 amino acids. The CDR3 DNA sequence: TGTGCCAGCAGTTCCCTAGCGCCGGGGAATGAGCAGTTCTTC. This codes for CASSSLAPGNEQFF.

The V and J genes are TRBV19 and TRBJ2-1, with 7 nucleotides matching TRBD2. The V gene's germline CDR1 is LNHDA and CDR2 SQIVND (reference sequence). V was pared by 7 bases and J by 4 bases, with 10 bases of the junction left unmatched. The length of the CDR3 is 15 residues. The CDR3 nucleotides read TGTGCCAGTAACGGAGCGGGAAGTAGATACAATGAGCAGTTCTTC. This sequence encodes CASNGAGSRYNEQFF.